This is a list of T cell receptor beta chains from one sample in a study of cytomegalovirus exposure and HLA in healthy donors. Sequencing used immunoSEQ multiplex PCR; TCRdb keeps in-frame clones, though not all of them. This sample has around 140,000 clones, with about four fifths found just once. Sequences were obtained from PBMCs. Source of these receptors: a man aged 35 to 55 in good health and CMV-seronegative. Both conserved end residues are part of each CDR3. A D gene is named only where the DNA matches it firmly. A clone size is listed for some rows: how often the clone was seen (once, few, many), or a class if it is expanded.

cdr3_aa cdr3_nt v_call cdr3_length j_call d_call clone_size
CAWSLGLAVDEQFF TGTGCCTGGAGTTTGGGACTAGCGGTCGATGAGCAGTTCTTC TRBV30 14 TRBJ2-1 TRBD2 -
CASSYSPGGNYGYTF TGTGCCAGCAGTTACTCGCCGGGGGGTAACTATGGCTACACCTTC TRBV6-5 15 TRBJ1-2 - -
CASSRAGGRVDTQYF TGTGCCAGCAGCAGAGCGGGGGGGCGGGTAGATACGCAGTATTTT TRBV7-3 15 TRBJ2-3 TRBD2 -
CASSERTGSYGYTF TGTGCCAGCAGTGAGCGGACAGGGAGCTATGGCTACACCTTC TRBV6-1 14 TRBJ1-2 TRBD1 few
CASGLIGAETQYF TGTGCTAGTGGTTTGATAGGGGCAGAGACCCAGTACTTC TRBV12-5 13 TRBJ2-5 - -
CASSLRGGQMNSNQPQHF TGTGCCAGCAGCCTTCGAGGGGGACAGATGAATTCTAATCAGCCCCAGCATTTT TRBV2 18 TRBJ1-5 TRBD1 -
CASSMTGQYRYTF TGCGCCAGCAGCATGACGGGACAGTACCGTTACACCTTC TRBV5-1 13 TRBJ1-2 TRBD1 -
CASSPPGLDEQFF TGCGCCAGCAGCCCCCCAGGGTTAGATGAGCAGTTCTTC TRBV4-3 13 TRBJ2-1 - -
CASSERPSENTEAFF TGTGCCAGCAGTGAGAGGCCCAGTGAAAACACTGAAGCTTTCTTT TRBV6-1 15 TRBJ1-1 - -
CASSPGLVSGANVLTF TGTGCCAGCTCACCCGGACTTGTCTCTGGGGCCAACGTCCTGACTTTC TRBV18 16 TRBJ2-6 - once
CASSQQEMNTEAFF TGTGCCAGCTCACAACAGGAAATGAACACTGAAGCTTTCTTT TRBV18 14 TRBJ1-1 - -
CASSLGLASGGYTDTQYF TGTGCCAGCAGCTTAGGCCTAGCTAGCGGGGGTTATACAGATACGCAGTATTTT TRBV7-8 18 TRBJ2-3 TRBD2 -
CASSFSLSQDSPNEKLFF TGTGCCAGCAGTTTTTCTCTGTCCCAGGACAGTCCTAATGAAAAACTGTTTTTT TRBV27 18 TRBJ1-4 - -
CSVSGTSTDTQYF TGCAGCGTCAGTGGGACTAGCACAGATACGCAGTATTTT TRBV29-1 13 TRBJ2-3 - -
CASRPGTGKNTEAFF TGTGCCAGTAGACCGGGGACAGGAAAGAACACTGAAGCTTTCTTT TRBV19 15 TRBJ1-1 TRBD1 -
CASSLVAGPSINYGYTF TGTGCCAGCAGCTTGGTTGCAGGGCCTAGTATTAACTATGGCTACACCTTC TRBV5-6 17 TRBJ1-2 - few
CASRLGQRNEKLFF TGTGCCAGCAGGTTGGGACAGCGTAATGAAAAACTGTTTTTT TRBV5-5 14 TRBJ1-4 TRBD1 -
CASSLDGRGRGANVLTF TGCGCCAGCAGCTTGGATGGCAGGGGGCGAGGGGCCAACGTCCTGACTTTC TRBV5-1 17 TRBJ2-6 TRBD1 -
CASSPVLAGDLSYEQYF TGCGCCAGCAGCCCGGTACTAGCGGGGGACCTCTCCTACGAGCAGTACTTC TRBV5-1 17 TRBJ2-7 TRBD2 -
CASWDRGYQPQHF TGTGCCAGTTGGGACAGGGGATATCAGCCCCAGCATTTT TRBV19 13 TRBJ1-5 TRBD1 -
CASGQGTNEKLFF TGTGCCAGCGGACAGGGGACTAATGAAAAACTGTTTTTT TRBV27 13 TRBJ1-4 TRBD1 -
CASSRGGLANVLTF TGCGCCAGCAGCCGAGGAGGGCTGGCCAACGTCCTGACTTTC TRBV5-1 14 TRBJ2-6 - -
CSVERGSTEAFF TGCAGCGTTGAGCGGGGTTCAACTGAAGCTTTCTTT TRBV29-1 12 TRBJ1-1 - few
CAWSREDYGYTF TGTGCCTGGAGTAGGGAGGACTATGGCTACACCTTC TRBV30 12 TRBJ1-2 - -
CSTRTGLNTEAFF TGCAGCACCCGGACAGGTCTGAACACTGAAGCTTTCTTT TRBV29-1 13 TRBJ1-1 TRBD1 few
CASSSQAYEAFF TGTGCCAGCAGTTCCCAGGCCTACGAAGCTTTCTTT TRBV6-5 12 TRBJ1-1 - -
CAGSDSASGNGGTQYF TGCGCCGGCAGTGATTCCGCGAGCGGGAATGGGGGGACCCAGTACTTC TRBV10-2 16 TRBJ2-5 TRBD2 -
CASSPRTGDSNQPQHF TGTGCCAGCTCACCACGGACGGGGGATAGCAATCAGCCCCAGCATTTT TRBV18 16 TRBJ1-5 - -
CASSQQRQGTWGYTF TGTGCCAGCAGTCAACAGAGACAGGGGACCTGGGGCTACACCTTC TRBV6-5 15 TRBJ1-2 TRBD1 -
CASSEAPGGNQPQHF TGTGCCAGCAGTGAAGCGCCAGGGGGCAATCAGCCCCAGCATTTT TRBV6-1 15 TRBJ1-5 - once
CASSLGGPFSGELFF TGTGCCAGCAGCTTGGGGGGGCCCTTTTCCGGGGAGCTGTTTTTT TRBV7-6 15 TRBJ2-2 - -
CASSPTTGANTEAFF TGCGCCAGCAGCCCAACCACAGGGGCGAACACTGAAGCTTTCTTT TRBV5-1 15 TRBJ1-1 TRBD1 -
CASSFGRGSDQYF TGTGCCAGCAGTTTCGGCAGGGGATCCGACCAGTACTTC TRBV27 13 TRBJ2-5 - -
CASSVGSLRETQYF TGTGCCAGCAGCGTAGGTAGCTTAAGAGAGACCCAGTACTTC TRBV9 14 TRBJ2-5 - -
CASSLALLLAGNTDTQYF TGCGCCAGCAGCTTGGCCCTTTTACTAGCGGGGAACACAGATACGCAGTATTTT TRBV5-1 18 TRBJ2-3 TRBD2 -
CASSEGIALGGYTF TGTGCCAGTAGTGAGGGAATTGCCCTTGGAGGCTACACCTTC TRBV19 14 TRBJ1-2 - -
CASSLKQGVSHYEQYF TGTGCCAGCAGCTTGAAACAGGGGGTTTCTCACTACGAGCAGTACTTC TRBV5-7 16 TRBJ2-7 TRBD1 -
CASTITGGVRAEAFF TGTGCCAGCACTATAACCGGAGGGGTAAGGGCTGAAGCTTTCTTT TRBV11-2 15 TRBJ1-1 - -
CATSRAGTGDAITDTQYF TGTGCCACCAGCAGGGCCGGGACAGGGGACGCAATCACAGATACGCAGTATTTT TRBV15 18 TRBJ2-3 TRBD1 -
CASSKGLAGVITDTQYF TGCGCCAGCAGCAAGGGACTAGCGGGGGTTATTACAGATACGCAGTATTTT TRBV5-1 17 TRBJ2-3 TRBD2 once
CASSPRGTTYNSPLHF TGTGCCAGCAGCCCCAGGGGGACGACCTATAATTCACCCCTCCACTTT TRBV7-2 16 TRBJ1-6 TRBD1 -
CASSVTGNSYEQYF TGTGCCAGCAGCGTGACAGGGAATTCCTACGAGCAGTACTTC TRBV5-6 14 TRBJ2-7 TRBD1 -
CASTTSRTTNYGYTF TGTGCCAGCACCACTTCCCGGACAACTAACTATGGCTACACCTTC TRBV7-2 15 TRBJ1-2 - -
CASSVDRVSSGNTIYF TGTGCCAGCAGCGTCGACAGGGTGAGCTCTGGAAACACCATATATTTT TRBV9 16 TRBJ1-3 TRBD1 -
CASTSGGNDEQYF TGTGCCAGCACCTCAGGGGGCAATGACGAGCAGTACTTC TRBV6-5 13 TRBJ2-7 TRBD1 -
CASSLSGQGLDTQYF TGTGCCAGCAGCTTGAGTGGACAGGGGCTAGATACGCAGTATTTT TRBV5-6 15 TRBJ2-3 TRBD1 -
CASSQTGRGEKLFF TGTGCCAGCAGCCAGACAGGCCGGGGTGAAAAACTGTTTTTT TRBV6-4 14 TRBJ1-4 - -
CASSLDDRDYGYTF TGTGCCAGCAGTTTAGACGACAGGGACTATGGCTACACCTTC TRBV28 14 TRBJ1-2 TRBD1 -
CASSAGQQETQYF TGCGCCAGCAGCGCTGGACAGCAAGAGACCCAGTACTTC TRBV10-2 13 TRBJ2-5 - -
CASSPRTAVNQPQHF TGTGCCAGCAGCCCCAGGACAGCGGTTAATCAGCCCCAGCATTTT TRBV7-2 15 TRBJ1-5 - -
CASSPGAPDGYTF TGTGCCAGCTCACCAGGGGCGCCGGATGGCTACACCTTC TRBV18 13 TRBJ1-2 - -
CASSGLGGRWNEQFF TGTGCCAGCAGTGGCCTTGGGGGCCGGTGGAATGAGCAGTTCTTC TRBV28 15 TRBJ2-1 - -
CASPPLAGMNTEAFF TGTGCCAGCCCCCCTCTGGCAGGGATGAACACTGAAGCTTTCTTT TRBV28 15 TRBJ1-1 - -